This entry lists 18 T cell receptor beta chains sequenced from one sample in a study of CD8+CD57+ T cells in acquired aplastic anemia. Genomic DNA was employed as the template in profiling TCR beta VDJ and CDR3. TCRdb reanalysed the reads using MiXCR and keeps one entry per CDR3 protein. The profile shows roughly 200,000 distinct CDR3 sequences, 61% of them singletons. Sequenced sample: sorted CD4+, CD8+, or CD8+CD57+ T cells (not recorded which) from PBMCs. The receptors were gathered from a human donor in good health.

The chain is built from TRBV29-1 and TRBJ2-5, with D uncertain. Germline V gene sequence: CDR1 SQVTM, CDR2 ANQGSEA. V was pared by 3 bases and J by 5 bases, with 16 bases between. The CDR3 contains 14 residues. The DNA for the CDR3 is TGCAGCGTTGACATAGCAAAGGGATTCGAGACCCAGTACTTC. This codes for CSVDIAKGFETQYF.

Ten or more counts support this clonotype. V gene TRBV9 combines with J gene TRBJ2-7, with 10 bases aligning to TRBD2. The length of the CDR3 is 16 residues. Germline trimming cut 2 bases from V and 5 bases from J; bases unmatched to any gene: 10. CDR1 is SGDLS and CDR2 is YYNGEE in the germline V gene. The CDR3 region has the DNA TGTGCCAGCAGCGTCGGGCTAGCGGGGGCCGCGGACGAGCAGTACTTC. This encodes CASSVGLAGAADEQYF.

The chain links TRBV7-8 to TRBJ2-7; the D gene is possibly TRBD1 (5 bases). The CDR3 spans 14 residues. The V end lost 1 base, the J end lost 5 bases, and 12 bases lay between the germline ends. Germline V gives CDR1 SGHVS, CDR2 FQNEAQ. The CDR3: CASSLGGRVDEQYF. CDR3 bases: TGTGCCAGCAGCTTAGGTGGCAGGGTCGACGAGCAGTACTTC.

About this clonotype itself: A junction boundary mismatches the germline segment, possibly from a read error. The rearrangement uses TRBV7-3 and TRBJ2-5, with D hard to call. The end of the DNA is better explained by TRBJ2-1, so the J call may be wrong. CDR1 and CDR2 (germline): SGHTA, FQGTGA. CDR3 size: 15 residues. CDR3 in amino acids: CASSLNVVSHNEQFF. CDR3 DNA: TGTGCCAGCAGCTTAAATGTAGTCTCCCACAATGAGCAGTTCTTC.

Written as DNA, the CDR3 is TGTGCCAGCAGCCTACGGACAGAAGAGACCCAGTACTTC. This sequence encodes CASSLRTEETQYF. The chain is built from TRBV7-8 and TRBJ2-5; possible D gene TRBD1, 6 bases. The CDR3 is 13 residues long. Trimming removed 5 bases at V and 3 bases at J, with 10 bases between. Germline V gives CDR1 SGHVS, CDR2 FQNEAQ. The full variable domain, in which reference TRBV7-8 and TRBJ2-5 provide the parts outside the CDR3, is GAGVSQSPRYKVAKRGQDVALRCDPISGHVSLFWYQQALGQGPEFLTYFQNEAQLDKSGLPSDRFFAERPEGSVSTLKIQRTQQEDSAVYLCASSLRTEETQYFGPGTRLLVL.

The chain joins TRBV5-8 to TRBJ1-2, with D maybe TRBD1 (6 bases). Trimming left V 4 bases short and J 4 bases short, with 20 bases between. The CDR3 spans 16 residues. Per the germline V gene, CDR1 is SGHTS and CDR2 is YDEGEE. DNA of the CDR3: TGTGCCAGCAGCCACAATAACAGGGACCTAATCTATGGCTACACCTTC. This codes for CASSHNNRDLIYGYTF.

V usage is TRBV10-3 and J usage is TRBJ2-5, with no clear D. V gave up 8 bases and J gave up 1 base, with 8 bases separating them. CDR1 and CDR2 (germline): ENHRY, SYGVKD. The CDR3 contains 12 residues. The CDR3 DNA reads as TGTGCCATCTCATTAGCCCAAGAGACCCAGTACTTC. This translates into CAISLAQETQYF.

The chain has TRBV12-3 or TRBV12-4 and TRBJ1-4, with D unclear. This CDR3 comprises 13 residues. V lost 8 bases and J 8 bases, leaving 15 bases between the germline ends. The CDR3 here is CASRWALGEKLFF. For the CDR3, the DNA is TGTGCCAGCCGTTGGGCCCTAGGGGAAAAACTGTTTTTT.

The J gene is TRBJ2-7, the V gene TRBV5-1; the match to TRBD1 covers 7 bases. Germline CDR1 reads SGHRS; CDR2 reads YFSETQ. This CDR3 is built from 16 residues. The V segment lost 4 bases and the J segment 5 bases; nucleotides outside the gene matches: 15. The CDR3 reads CASSLLTRTGNHEQYF. The CDR3 nucleotides are TGCGCCAGCAGCCTCCTTACAAGGACAGGTAACCACGAGCAGTACTTC.

This rearrangement joins TRBV29-1 to TRBJ2-1, with 13 positions matching TRBD2. Germline CDR1 is SQVTM and CDR2 is ANQGSEA. The V and J ends lost 6 bases and 8 bases, in that order; junction bases with no gene match: 10. This CDR3 is 15 amino acids long. The CDR3 DNA sequence: TGCAGCGTCGATCCTACTAGCGGGAGGGCCGATGAGCAGTTCTTC. This codes for CSVDPTSGRADEQFF.

Worth noting for this clonotype: The junction shows a germline mismatch at one end, possibly a read error. The rearrangement joins TRBV19 to TRBJ1-3, with D perhaps TRBD1 (6 bases). CDR1 is LNHDA and CDR2 is SQIVND in the germline V gene (reference sequence). This CDR3 region has 11 residues. The CDR3 region is CASSTGNTIYF. The CDR3 coding sequence is TGCGCCAGTAGTACAGGGAACACCATATATTTT.

The rearrangement joins TRBV7-3 to TRBJ1-5; TRBD1 is a possible D gene (5 bases). CDR3 length equals 15 residues. V was clipped by 5 bases and J by 3 bases, with 14 bases between them. Germline V CDR1 and CDR2: SGHTA, FQGTGA. CDR3 coding DNA: TGTGCCAGCAGCCTGCTCCGGGGCCACAATCAGCCCCAGCATTTT. The encoded protein is CASSLLRGHNQPQHF.

This chain's CDR3 is CSARDRAGVTYEQYF. The CDR3 nucleotides are TGCAGTGCTAGAGATCGGGCCGGGGTTACCTACGAGCAGTACTTC. The chain carries TRBV20-1 and TRBJ2-7; D is perhaps TRBD2 (5 bases). The CDR3 runs 15 residues. Germline CDR1 reads DFQATT; CDR2 reads SNEGSKA (reference sequence). V lost 0 bases and J lost 2, with 14 bases in between.

This chain uses TRBV15 with TRBJ1-3; D gene ambiguous. CDR1 and CDR2 (germline): LNHNV, YYDKDF (reference sequence). With 0 bases removed from V and 8 bases from J, the gap between germline ends came to 8 bases. The CDR3 extends over 13 amino acids. Here the CDR3 DNA reads TGTGCCACCAGCAGAGACCCCGGTGACACCATATATTTT. Amino acids: CATSRDPGDTIYF.

This clonotype was counted only a few times. The chain recombines TRBV5-1 with TRBJ2-7; 11 bases are a match to TRBD1. Germline values: CDR1 SGHRS, CDR2 YFSETQ. V lost 3 bases, J lost 5 bases, and 7 bases stayed unmatched. CDR3 length: 15 residues. The CDR3 DNA reads as TGCGCCAGCAGCTCCGGGACAGGGGGACGGGACGAGCAGTACTTC. Its translation: CASSSGTGGRDEQYF.

The V and J genes are TRBV5-1 and TRBJ1-4; the match to TRBD1 covers 9 bases. Per the germline V gene, CDR1 is SGHRS and CDR2 is YFSETQ. With V trimmed by 4 bases and J by 8 bases, 6 bases remained unmatched. The CDR3 contains 14 residues. CDR3 DNA: TGCGCCAGCAGCGGGACAGGGTGGGGAGAAAAACTGTTTTTT. This codes for CASSGTGWGEKLFF.

This clonotype was detected ten times or more. The genes are TRBV6-2 or TRBV6-3 and TRBJ1-5; D is unclear. The germline V gene encodes CDR1 MNHEY and CDR2 SVGEGT. Trimming left V 5 bases short and J 6 bases short, with 8 bases between. The CDR3 is 12 amino acids. The CDR3 sequence: CASSTMGQPQHF. Written as DNA, the CDR3 is TGTGCCAGCAGTACGATGGGTCAGCCCCAGCATTTT.

This clonotype showed up just a few times. V and J are TRBV7-9 and TRBJ2-3, with a weak D call TRBD1 (6 bases). Germline assignment: CDR1 SEHNR and CDR2 FQNEAQ (reference sequence). The V gene lost 5 bases and the J gene lost 0 bases, with 12 bases spanning the gap. The CDR3 contains 15 residues. The CDR3 DNA follows: TGTGCCAGCAGCACTACAGGGCATAGCACAGATACGCAGTATTTT. This encodes CASSTTGHSTDTQYF.